These 18 T cell receptor beta chains came from one sample sequenced in a study of T-cell memory formation after mild COVID-19. TCRdb re-called the 5' RACE reads with MiXCR, one entry per CDR3 protein. The top ten clones hold 22% of a sample with about 310,000 distinct CDR3 sequences, 15% to 20% of them seen once. Specimen: PBMCs or a T cell subset sorted from them (not recorded which). These receptors were collected from a man between 18 and 35 years old who had mild COVID-19 (a few samples of this study predate the infection). Cell type and time point are not known.

The sample holds a few counts of this clonotype. The gene calls are TRBV18 and TRBJ2-3; D not certain. This CDR3 contains 11 residues. Looked up from germline, CDR1 is KGHSH and CDR2 is LQKENI. Deletions cut 6 bases from V and 6 bases from J, with 7 bases between. This CDR3 is CASSTEDTQYF. The CDR3 DNA reads TGTGCCAGCTCTACGGAGGATACGCAGTATTTT.

This clonotype was detected ten times or more. This chain links TRBV12-3 or TRBV12-4 with TRBJ2-2; D uncertain. This CDR3 has 11 residues. Deletions cut 3 bases from V and 6 bases from J, with 2 bases between. The CDR3 sequence is CASSFPGELFF. In DNA form, the CDR3 reads TGTGCCAGCAGTTTCCCCGGGGAGCTGTTTTTT.

This clonotype appeared a few times. V and J are TRBV7-2 and TRBJ2-7; possibly TRBD2 for D (5 bases). V lost 3 bases to trimming and J lost 2 bases, with 8 bases between them. The germline V gene has CDR1 SGHTA and CDR2 FQGNSA. This CDR3 is 13 amino acids long. In nucleotides, the CDR3 is TGTGCCAGCAGCTTGGACGGGACCTACGAGCAGTACTTC. It encodes CASSLDGTYEQYF.

The chain joins TRBV5-1 to TRBJ2-5; TRBD2 matches at 12 bases. This CDR3 contains 16 residues. Germline V gives CDR1 SGHRS, CDR2 YFSETQ. J lost 3 bases, V lost 0 bases, and 3 bases had no gene match. CDR3 DNA: TGCGCCAGCAGCTTGGGTGGACTAGCGGGGAAAGAGACCCAGTACTTC. Protein: CASSLGGLAGKETQYF.

This chain links TRBV7-2 with TRBJ2-5; D might be TRBD1 or TRBD2, each matching 7 bases. The CDR3 is made up of 16 amino acids. V was trimmed by 6 bases and J by 7 bases, leaving 24 bases between them. Germline assignment: CDR1 SGHTA and CDR2 FQGNSA. Here the CDR3 DNA reads TGTGCCAGCAGTCGTACAGGGGCGGGAGATCGGGCGACCCAGTACTTC. Encoded protein: CASSRTGAGDRATQYF.

J is TRBJ2-5 and V is TRBV5-1; D is uncertain. Germline V lookup: CDR1 SGHRS, CDR2 YFSETQ. This CDR3 is built from 13 residues. The ends were cut back, 0 bases at V and 3 bases at J, with 6 bases in the middle. CDR3 in DNA: TGCGCCAGCAGCTTGGTACCAGAAGAGACCCAGTACTTC. Residues: CASSLVPEETQYF.

This clonotype came up a few times. V and J are TRBV30 and TRBJ2-7, with a possible D match to TRBD1 (7 bases). Germline loops: CDR1 GTSNPN, CDR2 SVGIG (reference sequence). Trimming removed 2 bases at V and 6 bases at J, with 14 bases between. This CDR3 has 13 amino acids. CDR3 protein: CAWSPGGNGEQYF. DNA for the CDR3: TGTGCCTGGAGTCCAGGGGGGAACGGCGAGCAGTACTTC.

The table lists this clonotype with a few counts. The gene calls are TRBV12-3 or TRBV12-4 and TRBJ2-3; D not resolved. This CDR3 is built from 13 residues. Deletions cut 3 bases from V and 6 bases from J, with 10 bases between. CDR3 amino acids: CASSFQTPDTQYF. In nucleotides, the CDR3 is TGTGCCAGCAGTTTTCAGACACCCGATACGCAGTATTTT.

This clonotype occurred a few times. The rearrangement joins TRBV12-3 or TRBV12-4 to TRBJ1-4; maybe TRBD1 (6 bases). This CDR3 spans 13 amino acids. V was trimmed by 3 bases and J by 6 bases, leaving 8 bases between them. CDR3 DNA sequence: TGTGCCAGCAGTTTGGGGGCAGATGAAAAACTGTTTTTT. Its protein product is CASSLGADEKLFF.

The chain employs TRBV7-9 and TRBJ2-2; tentatively, D is TRBD1 or TRBD2 (5 bases each). The germline V gene encodes CDR1 SEHNR and CDR2 FQNEAQ (reference sequence). V lost 4 bases, J lost 3 bases, and 15 bases lay in between. The length of the CDR3 is 16 residues. In nucleotides, the CDR3 is TGTGCCAGCAGCTCCCAGGCCGGGGCTGACACCGGGGAGCTGTTTTTT. Residues: CASSSQAGADTGELFF. Using reference TRBV7-9 and TRBJ2-2 for the parts outside the CDR3, the full variable domain is DTGVSQNPRHKITKRGQNVTFRCDPISEHNRLYWYRQTLGQGPEFLTYFQNEAQLEKSRLLSDRFSAERPKGSFSTLEIQRTEQGDSAMYLCASSSQAGADTGELFFGEGSRLTVL.

This clonotype was counted a few times. The chain uses TRBV10-3 and TRBJ2-3, with a tentative D call TRBD2 (5 bases). The V gene's germline CDR1 is ENHRY and CDR2 SYGVKD. There are 14 residues in the CDR3. Trimming pared 0 bases from V and 8 bases from J, leaving 12 bases between. The CDR3 DNA reads TGTGCCATCAGTGAGTCGGGATCCAGCGGTACGCAGTATTTT. It translates to CAISESGSSGTQYF.

This clonotype was detected once. J is TRBJ2-3 and V is TRBV28; D is perhaps TRBD1 or TRBD2 (6 bases each). V gave up 5 bases and J gave up 4 bases, with 16 bases separating them. Germline CDR1 is MDHEN and CDR2 is SYDVKM. The length of the CDR3 is 15 residues. CDR3: CASSPKGGWPDTQYF. The CDR3 DNA is TGTGCCAGCAGTCCCAAGGGGGGCTGGCCAGATACGCAGTATTTT.

The V call is TRBV12-5, the J call TRBJ2-1, with 8 bases aligning to TRBD1. CDR3 length: 13 residues. The V and J ends lost 5 bases and 7 bases, in that order; junction bases with no gene match: 4. The germline V gene has CDR1 LGHNT and CDR2 FRNRAP. The CDR3 region has the DNA TGTGCTAGTGGTCCCACAGGGGGGAATGAGCAGTTCTTC. This encodes CASGPTGGNEQFF.

CDR3: CASSYSPTSPRTDTQYF. The CDR3 DNA is TGTGCCAGCAGTTACTCACCCACCTCACCCCGCACAGATACGCAGTATTTT. The rearrangement uses TRBV6-6 and TRBJ2-3; D is uncertain. Trimming left V 0 bases short and J 1 base short, with 14 bases between. The CDR3 is 17 residues long. Germline loops: CDR1 MNHNY, CDR2 SVGAGI (reference sequence).

J is TRBJ1-6 and V is TRBV7-9; D is unclear. V lost 5 bases to trimming and J lost 0 bases, with 17 bases between them. Germline V gene data show CDR1 as SEHNR and CDR2 as FQNEAQ (reference sequence). This CDR3 contains 18 residues. This CDR3 reads CASSARTSRSSYNSPLHF. The DNA of the CDR3 is TGTGCCAGCAGCGCAAGGACTTCACGGAGCTCCTATAATTCACCCCTCCACTTT.

This clonotype was seen a handful of times. The chain joins TRBV7-3 to TRBJ2-2; D is uncertain. This CDR3 region has 15 residues. Germline V gene lookup returns CDR1 SGHTA and CDR2 FQGTGA. V shed 2 bases and J shed 3 bases, with 10 bases lying between them. The CDR3 DNA reads as TGTGCCAGCAGCTTATCTGGGCTGGACACCGGGGAGCTGTTTTTT. This gives the protein CASSLSGLDTGELFF.

This chain connects TRBV5-1 to TRBJ1-3; a possible D gene is TRBD1 (6 bases). CDR3 length equals 14 residues. The germline V gene encodes CDR1 SGHRS and CDR2 YFSETQ. The V and J ends lost 4 bases and 6 bases respectively, with 14 bases between them. The CDR3 spells CASSPEGGENTIYF. CDR3 in DNA: TGCGCCAGCAGCCCGGAAGGGGGGGAAAACACCATATATTTT. Combining the CDR3 with reference TRBV5-1 and TRBJ1-3 gives the whole variable domain KAGVTQTPRYLIKTRGQQVTLSCSPISGHRSVSWYQQTPGQGLQFLFEYFSETQRNKGNFPGRFSGRQFSNSRSEMNVSTLELGDSALYLCASSPEGGENTIYFGEGSWLTVV.

The chain has TRBV7-2 and TRBJ2-3; tentative D call: TRBD2 (5 bases). Trimming took off 3 bases at V and 5 bases at J, with 15 bases between the two ends. CDR3 size: 15 residues. Germline loops: CDR1 SGHTA, CDR2 FQGNSA. This chain's CDR3 is CASSFTAVVLDTQYF. In DNA form, the CDR3 reads TGTGCCAGCAGCTTTACAGCGGTCGTGTTAGATACGCAGTATTTT.